These T cell receptor beta chains were read from a single sample in a study of T cell responses to AZD1222 COVID-19 vaccine. Method: immunoSEQ multiplex PCR; TCRdb's copy keeps in-frame clones and lacks some. The sample comprises around 150,000 clones, around nine tenths of which are singletons, and more than 5.5% rests with the top ten. Sample: peripheral blood, taken on day 0 of AZD1222 vaccination. These receptors originate from an adult in good health. CDR3s include the opening cysteine and the closing phenylalanine or tryptophan. Fields, in order: V gene, D gene, clone size, J gene, CDR3 protein, CDR3 DNA. The D gene is left open where the match is weak. The size entry is marked missing in some rows and otherwise reads once, few, many or a size class.

V: TRBV9
D: .
size: .
J: TRBJ1-2
CDR3: CASSGPRDNLNYGYTF
DNA: TGTGCCAGCAGCGGACCACGGGACAATCTAAACTATGGCTACACCTTC

V: TRBV5-1
D: .
size: .
J: TRBJ1-1
CDR3: CASSLSNTEAFF
DNA: TGCGCCAGCAGCCTGTCGAACACTGAAGCTTTCTTT

V: TRBV4-1
D: TRBD2
size: .
J: TRBJ2-1
CDR3: CASSQTFSGGGANEQFF
DNA: TGCGCCAGCAGCCAAACCTTCTCTGGCGGGGGGGCCAATGAGCAGTTCTTC

V: TRBV4-2
D: .
size: .
J: TRBJ2-5
CDR3: CASSQDLARKETQYF
DNA: TGTGCCAGCAGCCAAGACCTAGCGCGGAAAGAGACCCAGTACTTC

V: TRBV9
D: TRBD2
size: once
J: TRBJ2-5
CDR3: CASSVGGGNLQETQYF
DNA: TGTGCCAGCAGCGTAGGGGGAGGGAACTTACAAGAGACCCAGTACTTC

V: TRBV6-6
D: .
size: .
J: TRBJ1-2
CDR3: CASSRDLGYTF
DNA: TGTGCCAGCAGCCGGGACCTCGGCTACACCTTC

V: TRBV5-1
D: TRBD1
size: few
J: TRBJ2-7
CDR3: CASSRRWDSQTPGYEQYF
DNA: TGCGCCAGCAGCCGGAGGTGGGACAGCCAAACACCCGGCTACGAGCAGTACTTC

V: TRBV19
D: .
size: .
J: TRBJ2-7
CDR3: CASSIVQGGLGEQYF
DNA: TGTGCCAGTAGTATAGTCCAGGGAGGTCTGGGCGAGCAGTACTTC

V: TRBV18
D: TRBD1
size: .
J: TRBJ2-5
CDR3: CASSRTGPGEETQYF
DNA: TGTGCCAGCTCTCGGACAGGGCCAGGAGAAGAGACCCAGTACTTC

V: TRBV10-3
D: TRBD1
size: .
J: TRBJ1-2
CDR3: CAISEGPFGQANYGYTF
DNA: TGTGCCATCAGTGAGGGGCCCTTCGGACAGGCGAACTATGGCTACACCTTC

V: TRBV7-6
D: TRBD1
size: .
J: TRBJ1-5
CDR3: CASSSFRGNNQPQHF
DNA: TGTGCCAGCAGCTCGTTCAGGGGGAACAATCAGCCCCAGCATTTT

V: TRBV28
D: .
size: .
J: TRBJ2-6
CDR3: CASSLGRSSGANVLTF
DNA: TGTGCCAGCAGTTTAGGGCGGAGCTCTGGGGCCAACGTCCTGACTTTC

V: TRBV5-1
D: TRBD1
size: .
J: TRBJ2-7
CDR3: CASSGTGEFGQYF
DNA: TGCGCCAGCTCCGGGACAGGGGAATTCGGGCAGTACTTC

V: TRBV18
D: .
size: .
J: TRBJ1-2
CDR3: CASSPPGRGYTF
DNA: TGTGCCAGCTCACCACCGGGGCGAGGCTACACCTTC

V: TRBV5-8
D: TRBD1
size: .
J: TRBJ1-1
CDR3: CASSRPGTGQGFF
DNA: TGTGCCAGCAGCAGACCCGGGACAGGGCAGGGTTTCTTT

V: TRBV3-1/TRBV3-2
D: TRBD2
size: .
J: TRBJ2-1
CDR3: CASSQGGVGSGRIYNEQFF
DNA: TGTGCCAGCAGCCAAGGGGGGGTAGGTAGCGGGAGGATTTACAATGAGCAGTTCTTC

V: TRBV29-1
D: TRBD1
size: .
J: TRBJ2-3
CDR3: CSVDRTGFTDTQYF
DNA: TGCAGCGTTGATAGGACAGGGTTCACAGATACGCAGTATTTT

V: TRBV27
D: .
size: .
J: TRBJ1-2
CDR3: CASSLSRGNYGYTF
DNA: TGTGCCAGCAGTTTATCGAGGGGGAACTATGGCTACACCTTC

V: TRBV13
D: .
size: .
J: TRBJ2-7
CDR3: CASSLMLGGLNEQYF
DNA: TGTGCCAGCAGCTTAATGTTGGGGGGGCTCAACGAGCAGTACTTC

V: TRBV30
D: TRBD1
size: .
J: TRBJ1-5
CDR3: CAWSVRNWGQGTYSNQPQHF
DNA: TGTGCCTGGAGTGTACGGAATTGGGGACAGGGGACCTATAGCAATCAGCCCCAGCATTTT

V: TRBV7-8
D: TRBD2
size: .
J: TRBJ2-7
CDR3: CASSHRGTSGRNSYEQYF
DNA: TGTGCCAGCAGCCACAGAGGGACTAGCGGGAGGAACTCCTACGAGCAGTACTTC

V: TRBV28
D: .
size: .
J: TRBJ1-2
CDR3: CASRSNRAVGYTF
DNA: TGTGCCAGCAGATCAAACCGGGCCGTGGGCTACACCTTC

V: TRBV5-6
D: .
size: .
J: TRBJ1-3
CDR3: CASSLGGNTIYF
DNA: TGTGCCAGCAGCCTCGGTGGAAACACCATATATTTT